The next 12 T cell receptor beta chains were all read from a single sample in a study of cytomegalovirus exposure and HLA in healthy donors. It was with 60 Vbeta and 13 Jbeta primers that the PCR ran. The method was immunoSEQ multiplex PCR; TCRdb's version includes in-frame clones alone and lacks a portion of them. The sample records about 190,000 clones, roughly 80% being singletons. The sequencing sample was made of PBMCs. These receptors came from a woman aged 45 to 65 in good health and CMV-seronegative.

This chain uses TRBV28 with TRBJ1-6; D perhaps matches TRBD1 (6 bases). V lost 7 bases, J lost 1 base, and 8 bases lay in between. In germline, CDR1 is MDHEN, CDR2 SYDVKM. The CDR3 runs 14 residues. CDR3: CASKTGSYNSPLHF. The CDR3 DNA sequence: TGTGCCAGCAAAACAGGGTCCTATAATTCACCCCTCCACTTT.

The rearrangement uses TRBV2 and TRBJ2-3; 14 nucleotides align to TRBD2. Germline V gives CDR1 SNHLY, CDR2 FYNNEI. The CDR3 consists of 15 residues. J was trimmed by 4 bases and V by 6 bases; bases with no gene match: 3. The CDR3 region is CASSPTSGRADTQYF. In DNA, the CDR3 is TGTGCCAGCAGCCCGACTAGCGGGAGGGCAGATACGCAGTATTTT.

The chain carries TRBV19 and TRBJ2-2, with TRBD1 identical over 10 bases. Germline V CDR1 and CDR2: LNHDA, SQIVND (reference sequence). The CDR3 consists of 16 residues. With 7 bases clipped from V and 7 bases from J, the junction kept 12 bases outside the gene matches. The CDR3 DNA reads TGTGCCAGTAAAAGTTCAGGGACAGGGGAAGGCGGGGAGCTGTTTTTT. It is translated as CASKSSGTGEGGELFF. The full variable domain, completed using reference TRBV19 and TRBJ2-2, is DGGITQSPKYLFRKEGQNVTLSCEQNLNHDAMYWYRQDPGQGLRLIYYSQIVNDFQKGDIAEGYSVSREKKESFPLTVTSAQKNPTAFYLCASKSSGTGEGGELFFGEGSRLTVL.

The chain is built from TRBV28 and TRBJ2-6, with D possibly TRBD1 on 6 matching bases. Germline values: CDR1 MDHEN, CDR2 SYDVKM. V dropped 5 bases and J dropped 2 bases, with 25 bases sitting between them. There are 20 residues in the CDR3. The CDR3 loop is CASSAGAFVEGNPGANVLTF. The CDR3 bases are TGTGCCAGCAGTGCAGGGGCCTTTGTTGAGGGGAACCCTGGGGCCAACGTCCTGACTTTC.

This chain links TRBV7-2 with TRBJ2-3; 10 bases line up with TRBD2. The V segment lost 5 bases and the J segment 11 bases; nucleotides outside the gene matches: 7. Germline V gene lookup returns CDR1 SGHTA and CDR2 FQGNSA. This CDR3 is 13 amino acids long. As DNA, the CDR3 is TGTGCCAGCAGCCCGAGCGGGGGGGTGGGGCAGTATTTT. Its translation: CASSPSGGVGQYF.

This clone has more than one count but fewer than ten. The J gene is TRBJ2-7, the V gene TRBV6-6, with D possibly matching TRBD1 (6 bases). Trimming removed 0 bases at V and 5 bases at J, with 14 bases between. Germline CDR1 MNHNY, CDR2 SVGAGI (reference sequence). The CDR3 is 15 residues long. CDR3 protein: CASSYSQGLRDEQYF. CDR3 bases: TGTGCCAGCAGTTACTCACAGGGTTTAAGGGACGAGCAGTACTTC.

J is TRBJ2-7 and V is TRBV27, with unresolved D. This CDR3 has 15 residues. Per the germline V gene, CDR1 is MNHEY and CDR2 is SMNVEV (reference sequence). Trimming stripped 3 bases from V and 4 bases from J, with 16 bases between. The CDR3: CASSLSEAAQYEQYF. In DNA form, the CDR3 reads TGTGCCAGCAGTTTGTCCGAGGCGGCTCAATACGAGCAGTACTTC.

There are a few counts of this clone. This chain uses TRBV2 with TRBJ1-4; D is ambiguous. Germline assignment: CDR1 SNHLY and CDR2 FYNNEI. This CDR3 comprises 15 residues. V was cut by 2 bases and J by 7 bases, with 14 bases left in between. The CDR3 sequence: CASSESEVRSEKLFF. The CDR3 DNA reads TGTGCCAGCAGTGAATCTGAAGTGAGAAGTGAAAAACTGTTTTTT.

This chain connects TRBV28 to TRBJ1-5; the D is unclear. Germline values: CDR1 MDHEN, CDR2 SYDVKM. The CDR3 is 13 amino acids. The germline V and J ends were trimmed by 7 bases and 7 bases, with 14 bases remaining between them. The CDR3 region is CASITGSKQPQHF. The DNA for the CDR3 is TGTGCCAGCATAACGGGGTCGAAGCAGCCCCAGCATTTT.

This rearrangement joins TRBV11-1 to TRBJ2-5; a weak D match, TRBD1 (6 bases). V was cut by 3 bases and J by 2 bases, with 7 bases left in between. Germline V gives CDR1 SGHAT, CDR2 FQDESV (reference sequence). This CDR3 spans 13 amino acids. CDR3 nucleotide sequence: TGTGCCAGCAGCTTTGGGACACAAGAGACCCAGTACTTC. As protein: CASSFGTQETQYF.

The V call is TRBV5-1, the J call TRBJ2-1; possible D gene TRBD2, 5 bases. The germline V gene has CDR1 SGHRS and CDR2 YFSETQ. This CDR3 is 14 amino acids long. V lost 5 bases and J lost 5, with 14 bases in between. CDR3 DNA: TGCGCCAGCAGTTACCTCAGCGGCGACAATGAGCAGTTCTTC. Its translation: CASSYLSGDNEQFF.

The gene calls are TRBV7-2 and TRBJ1-3; D unresolved. Trimming took off 2 bases at V and 0 bases at J, with 11 bases between the two ends. CDR1 and CDR2 from the germline V gene are SGHTA and FQGNSA. CDR3 length: 16 amino acids. In DNA, the CDR3 is TGTGCCAGCAGCTTACGGGGAGCTAGCTCTGGAAACACCATATATTTT. It is translated as CASSLRGASSGNTIYF.